This TCR beta chain was profiled in a study of siplizumab effects on memory and regulatory T cells (dated 2019 in TCRdb). About the study as a whole: The study looked at the effect of siplizumab, an anti-CD2 antibody, on alloreactive T-cell subsets in allogeneic mixed lymphocyte reactions made from human PBMCs.

Of note for this clone: What this receptor recognizes is not known. Per-base quality was not reported, and no clone a single base away is much larger than it.

Sorted unstimulated T cells, along with proliferating T cells recovered from mixed lymphocyte reactions, underwent TCRbeta CDR3 sequencing. Fresh whole blood from more than 9 HLA-typed healthy donors served as the source for isolating PBMCs. To map where alloreactive clones came from, unstimulated CD4+ non-regulatory T cells were FACS-sorted. The CDR3 covers 14 residues, taking in both the cysteine and the phenylalanine. Only CDR3 DNA is held: 42 bases, read in frame from base 1. CDR1 and CDR2 are read off the germline V gene as SNHLY and FYNNEI. The trim is 6 bases for V and 6 bases for J, with a gap of 17 bases between the germline ends. Receptor libraries were prepared by the immunoSEQ multiplex PCR assay. Roughly 100,000 TCR templates per sample were assayed by the deep sequencing platform. Genomic DNA extracted from sorted T cells was used for TCRbeta CDR3 sequencing. As for the authors' bioinformatics: The R programming language was used for clonal analysis of the TCRbeta CDR3 data. Alloreactive CD4+ and CD8+ clones were identified by comparing unstimulated samples to CFSE-low samples taken after the reaction. Regulatory or non-regulatory origin was assigned to alloreactive CD4+ clones by matching of sequences to sorted unstimulated Treg and non-Treg repertoires. TCRdb mirrors the immuneACCESS table, restricted to in-frame sequences. Some clones are absent from its copies; in checked studies, under half trace to an unresolved V gene, and the reason for the others is unknown. V and J calls and clone size are copied from that table; D and trimming were computed from the DNA. The sample table shows around 110,000 clones, and approximately 94% are seen once. The ten largest clones add up to approximately 1.8% of the sample.

On the study overall, not on this receptor specifically: Greater diversity appeared to be present in unstimulated naive T cells than in memory T cells, and a substantial contribution to the alloresponse seemed to be made by naive cells. Because sequences below about 10^-5 frequency were poorly captured, only a minor fraction of alloreactive clones could be mapped to unstimulated subsets. Whether proliferating Tregs from siplizumab cultures actually had suppressive function was not functionally confirmed. A naive or memory phenotype could not be assigned to roughly 75-97% of proliferating CD4+ or CD8+ clones. Among mappable alloreactive CD4+ clones, the Treg-derived fraction averaged around 63% with siplizumab versus around 25% in control reactions. Siplizumab significantly lowered the cumulative frequency of alloreactive sequences that could be traced to unstimulated CD4+ memory T cells.

The receptor was isolated from a human donor in good health. Source material: non-Treg CD4+ T cells sorted from blood. In the paper's terms, the cell subset or site label means: FACS-sorted unstimulated CD4+ non-regulatory T cells. The rearranged chain carries TRBV2 and TRBJ1-1; the D gene is unclear. DNA sequence: TGTGCCAGCAGCCCCGGCCTGATCAGACCTGAAGCTTTCTTT. It codes for CASSPGLIRPEAFF.